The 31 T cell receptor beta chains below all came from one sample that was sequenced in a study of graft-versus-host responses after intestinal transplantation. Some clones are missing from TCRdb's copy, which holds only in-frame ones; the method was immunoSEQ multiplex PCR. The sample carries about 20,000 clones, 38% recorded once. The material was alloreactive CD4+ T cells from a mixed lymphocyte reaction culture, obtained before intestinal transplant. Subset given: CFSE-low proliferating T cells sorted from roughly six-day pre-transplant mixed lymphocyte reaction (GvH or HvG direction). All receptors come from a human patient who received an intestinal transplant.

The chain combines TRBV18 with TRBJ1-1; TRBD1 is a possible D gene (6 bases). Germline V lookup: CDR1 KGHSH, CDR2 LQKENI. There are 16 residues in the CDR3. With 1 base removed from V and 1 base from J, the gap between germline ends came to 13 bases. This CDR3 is CASSPRGGFTNTEAFF. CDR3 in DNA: TGTGCCAGCTCACCACGTGGGGGCTTCACGAACACTGAAGCTTTCTTT. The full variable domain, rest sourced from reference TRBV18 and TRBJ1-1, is NAGVMQNPRHLVRRRGQEARLRCSPMKGHSHVYWYRQLPEEGLKFMVYLQKENIIDESGMPKERFSAEFPKEGPSILRIQQVVRGDSAAYFCASSPRGGFTNTEAFFGQGTRLTVV.

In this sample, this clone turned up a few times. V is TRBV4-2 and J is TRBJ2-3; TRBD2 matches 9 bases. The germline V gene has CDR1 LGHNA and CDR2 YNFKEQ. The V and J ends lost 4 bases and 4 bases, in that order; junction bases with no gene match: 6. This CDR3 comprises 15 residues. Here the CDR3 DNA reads TGTGCCAGCAGCCCACGGGCTAGCGGGGCAGATACGCAGTATTTT. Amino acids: CASSPRASGADTQYF.

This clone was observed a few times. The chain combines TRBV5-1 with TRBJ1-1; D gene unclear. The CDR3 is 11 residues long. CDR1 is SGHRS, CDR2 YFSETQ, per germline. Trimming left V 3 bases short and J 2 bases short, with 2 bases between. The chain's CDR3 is CASSSNTEAFF. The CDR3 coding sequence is TGCGCCAGCAGCTCTAACACTGAAGCTTTCTTT.

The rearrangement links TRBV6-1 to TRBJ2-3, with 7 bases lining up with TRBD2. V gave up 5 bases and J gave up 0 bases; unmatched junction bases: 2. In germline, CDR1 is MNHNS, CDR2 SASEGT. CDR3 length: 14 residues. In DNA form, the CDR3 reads TGTGCCAGCAGTCCCGGGGGGAGCACAGATACGCAGTATTTT. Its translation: CASSPGGSTDTQYF.

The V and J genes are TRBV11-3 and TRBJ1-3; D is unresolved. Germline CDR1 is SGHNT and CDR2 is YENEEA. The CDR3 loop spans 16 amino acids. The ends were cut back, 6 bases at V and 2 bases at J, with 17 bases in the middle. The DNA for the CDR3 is TGTGCCAGCAGTCTAAGGTCCGAGGTAACTGGAAACACCATATATTTT. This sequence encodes CASSLRSEVTGNTIYF. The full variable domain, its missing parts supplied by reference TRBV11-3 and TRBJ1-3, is EAGVVQSPRYKIIEKKQPVAFWCNPISGHNTLYWYLQNLGQGPELLIRYENEEAVDDSQLPKDRFSAERLKGVDSTLKIQPAELGDSAVYLCASSLRSEVTGNTIYFGEGSWLTVV.

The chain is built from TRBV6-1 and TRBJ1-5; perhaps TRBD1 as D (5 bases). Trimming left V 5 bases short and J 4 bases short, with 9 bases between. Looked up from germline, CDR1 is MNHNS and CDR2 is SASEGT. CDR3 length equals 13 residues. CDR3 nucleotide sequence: TGTGCCAGCAGTCTAACAGGTAATCAGCCCCAGCATTTT. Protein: CASSLTGNQPQHF.

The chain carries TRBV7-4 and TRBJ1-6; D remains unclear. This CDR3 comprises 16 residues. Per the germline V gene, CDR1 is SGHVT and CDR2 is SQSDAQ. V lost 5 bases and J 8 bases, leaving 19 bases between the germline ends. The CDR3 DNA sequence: TGTGCCAGCAGCCAATTAGAGGAGGGAGGACATTCACCCCTCCACTTT. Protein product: CASSQLEEGGHSPLHF.

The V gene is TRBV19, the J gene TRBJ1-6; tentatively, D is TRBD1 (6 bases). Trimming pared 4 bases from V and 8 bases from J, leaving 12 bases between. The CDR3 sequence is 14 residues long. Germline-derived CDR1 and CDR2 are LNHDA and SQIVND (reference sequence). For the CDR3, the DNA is TGTGCCAGTAGTAGACAGGCAGAATATTCACCCCTCCACTTT. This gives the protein CASSRQAEYSPLHF.

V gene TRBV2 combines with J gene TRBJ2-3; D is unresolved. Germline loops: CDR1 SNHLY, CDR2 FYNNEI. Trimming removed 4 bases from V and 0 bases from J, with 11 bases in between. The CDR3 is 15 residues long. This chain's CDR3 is CASSGRGVSTDTQYF. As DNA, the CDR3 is TGTGCCAGCAGTGGCCGTGGAGTTAGCACAGATACGCAGTATTTT.

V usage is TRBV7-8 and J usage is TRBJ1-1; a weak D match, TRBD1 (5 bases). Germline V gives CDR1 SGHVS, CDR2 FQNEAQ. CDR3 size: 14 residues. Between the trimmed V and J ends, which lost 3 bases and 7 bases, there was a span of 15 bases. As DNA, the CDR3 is TGTGCCAGCAGCTTTTCTCTTAGGGGCGGTGAAGCTTTCTTT. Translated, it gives CASSFSLRGGEAFF.

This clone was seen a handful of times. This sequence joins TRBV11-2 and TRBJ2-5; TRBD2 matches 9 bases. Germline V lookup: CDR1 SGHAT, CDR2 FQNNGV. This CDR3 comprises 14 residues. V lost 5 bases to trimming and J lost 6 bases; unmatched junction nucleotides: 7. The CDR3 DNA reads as TGTGCCAGCAGCGCCGGGACTAGCAGTCAGACCCAGTACTTC. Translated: CASSAGTSSQTQYF.

In nucleotides, the CDR3 is TGTGCCAGCTGTAAGTGGATGAACACTGAAGCTTTCTTT. It yields the protein CASCKWMNTEAFF. The genes are TRBV7-8 and TRBJ1-1; the D is unclear. Trimming took 8 bases from V and 0 from J, leaving 10 bases between them. CDR1 and CDR2 (germline): SGHVS, FQNEAQ. The CDR3 sequence is 13 residues long. The full variable domain, with the rest looked up from reference TRBV7-8 and TRBJ1-1, is GAGVSQSPRYKVAKRGQDVALRCDPISGHVSLFWYQQALGQGPEFLTYFQNEAQLDKSGLPSDRFFAERPEGSVSTLKIQRTQQEDSAVYLCASCKWMNTEAFFGQGTRLTVV.

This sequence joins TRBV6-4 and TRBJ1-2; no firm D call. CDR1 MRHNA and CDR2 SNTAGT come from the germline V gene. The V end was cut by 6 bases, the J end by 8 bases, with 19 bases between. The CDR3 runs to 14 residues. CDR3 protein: CASRAEWGSGGYTF. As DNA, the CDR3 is TGTGCCAGCAGGGCCGAATGGGGTTCCGGAGGCTACACCTTC.

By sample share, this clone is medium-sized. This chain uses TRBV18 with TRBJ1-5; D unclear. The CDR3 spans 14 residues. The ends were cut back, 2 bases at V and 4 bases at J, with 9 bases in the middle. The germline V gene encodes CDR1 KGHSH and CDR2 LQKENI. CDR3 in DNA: TGTGCCAGCTCACCATTAAGGGAGAATCAGCCCCAGCATTTT. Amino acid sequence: CASSPLRENQPQHF.

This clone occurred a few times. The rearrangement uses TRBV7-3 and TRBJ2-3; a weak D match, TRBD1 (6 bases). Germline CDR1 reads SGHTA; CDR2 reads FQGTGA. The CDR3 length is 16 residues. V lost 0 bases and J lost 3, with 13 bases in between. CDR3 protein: CASSLTSQGRTDTQYF. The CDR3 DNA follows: TGTGCCAGCAGCTTAACGTCGCAGGGGCGGACAGATACGCAGTATTTT. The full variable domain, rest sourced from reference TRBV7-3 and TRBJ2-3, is GAGVSQTPSNKVTEKGKYVELRCDPISGHTALYWYRQSLGQGPEFLIYFQGTGAADDSGLPNDRFFAVRPEGSVSTLKIQRTERGDSAVYLCASSLTSQGRTDTQYFGPGTRLTVL.

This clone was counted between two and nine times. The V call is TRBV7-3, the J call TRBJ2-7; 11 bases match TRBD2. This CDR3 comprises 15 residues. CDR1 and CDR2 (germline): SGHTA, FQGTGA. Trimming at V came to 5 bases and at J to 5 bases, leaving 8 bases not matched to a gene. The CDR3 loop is CASSRSSGGPHEQYF. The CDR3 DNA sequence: TGTGCCAGCAGCAGATCTAGCGGGGGGCCCCACGAGCAGTACTTC.

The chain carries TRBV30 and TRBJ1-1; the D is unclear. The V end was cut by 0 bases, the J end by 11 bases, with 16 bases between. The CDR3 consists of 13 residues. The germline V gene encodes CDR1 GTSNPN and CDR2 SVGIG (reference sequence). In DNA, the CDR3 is TGTGCCTGGAGTGTACGGAGGAGGTCGTCGGCTTTCTTT. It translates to CAWSVRRRSSAFF.

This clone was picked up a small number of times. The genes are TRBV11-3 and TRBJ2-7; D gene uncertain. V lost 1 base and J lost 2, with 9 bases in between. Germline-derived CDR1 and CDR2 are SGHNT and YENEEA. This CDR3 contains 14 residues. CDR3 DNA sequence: TGTGCCAGCAGCTTAGTGGCCAGGCCCTACGAGCAGTACTTC. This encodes CASSLVARPYEQYF. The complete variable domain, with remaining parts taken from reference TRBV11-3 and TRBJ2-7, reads EAGVVQSPRYKIIEKKQPVAFWCNPISGHNTLYWYLQNLGQGPELLIRYENEEAVDDSQLPKDRFSAERLKGVDSTLKIQPAELGDSAVYLCASSLVARPYEQYFGPGTRLTVT.

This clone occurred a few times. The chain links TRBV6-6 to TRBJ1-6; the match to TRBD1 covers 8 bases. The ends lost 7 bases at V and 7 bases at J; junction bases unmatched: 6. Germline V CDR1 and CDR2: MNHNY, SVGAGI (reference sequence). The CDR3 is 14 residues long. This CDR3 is CASTAGQANSPLHF. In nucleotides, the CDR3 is TGTGCCAGCACTGCGGGACAGGCAAATTCACCCCTCCACTTT.

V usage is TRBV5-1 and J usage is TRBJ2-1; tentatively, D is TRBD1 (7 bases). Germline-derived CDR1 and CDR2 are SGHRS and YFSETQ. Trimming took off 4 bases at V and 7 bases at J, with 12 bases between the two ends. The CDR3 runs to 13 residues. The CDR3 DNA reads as TGCGCCAGCAGCAACAGGGGAGGTAATGAGCAGTTCTTC. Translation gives CASSNRGGNEQFF.

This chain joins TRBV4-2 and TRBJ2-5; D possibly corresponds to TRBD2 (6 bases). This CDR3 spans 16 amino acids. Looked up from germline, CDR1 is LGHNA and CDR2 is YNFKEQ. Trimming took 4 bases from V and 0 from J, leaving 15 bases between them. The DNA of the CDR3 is TGTGCCAGCAGCCGGCAGGGACTTTCTCACCAAGAGACCCAGTACTTC. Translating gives CASSRQGLSHQETQYF.

The CDR3 region has the DNA TGTGCCAGCAGCATCCCTAGTCAGGCCGGGGAGCTGTTTTTT. Translating it yields CASSIPSQAGELFF. V and J are TRBV7-8 and TRBJ2-2, with D unclear. V lost 5 bases to trimming and J lost 6 bases, with 13 bases between them. CDR1 is SGHVS and CDR2 is FQNEAQ in the germline V gene. CDR3 length: 14 residues.

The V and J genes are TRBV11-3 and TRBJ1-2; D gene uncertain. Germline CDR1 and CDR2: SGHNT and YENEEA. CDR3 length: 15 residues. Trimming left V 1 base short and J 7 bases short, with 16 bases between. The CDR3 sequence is CASSLVPQPGSGYTF. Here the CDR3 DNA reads TGTGCCAGCAGCTTAGTCCCGCAGCCTGGGAGTGGCTACACCTTC.

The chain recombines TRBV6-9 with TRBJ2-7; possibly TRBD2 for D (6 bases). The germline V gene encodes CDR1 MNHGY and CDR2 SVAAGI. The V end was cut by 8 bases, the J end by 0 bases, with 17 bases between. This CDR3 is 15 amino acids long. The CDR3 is CASRTGVRSSYEQYF. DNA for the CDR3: TGTGCCAGCCGGACGGGGGTGCGGAGCTCCTACGAGCAGTACTTC.

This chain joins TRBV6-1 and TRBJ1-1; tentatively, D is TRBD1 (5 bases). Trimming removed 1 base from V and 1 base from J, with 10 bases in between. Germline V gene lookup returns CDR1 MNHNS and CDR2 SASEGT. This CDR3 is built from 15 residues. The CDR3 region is CASSEEGFANTEAFF. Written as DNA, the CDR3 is TGTGCCAGCAGTGAAGAGGGGTTTGCGAACACTGAAGCTTTCTTT.

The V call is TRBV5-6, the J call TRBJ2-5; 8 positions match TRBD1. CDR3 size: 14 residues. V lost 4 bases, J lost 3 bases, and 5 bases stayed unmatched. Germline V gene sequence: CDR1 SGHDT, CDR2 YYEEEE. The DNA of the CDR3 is TGTGCCAGCAGCACGACAGGGGTCAAAGAGACCCAGTACTTC. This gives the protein CASSTTGVKETQYF.

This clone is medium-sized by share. DNA for the CDR3: TGTGCCAGTAAGTTGGGCCAGGGGGTAGCTTCACCCCTCCACTTT. Its protein is CASKLGQGVASPLHF. The J gene is TRBJ1-6, the V gene TRBV19, with 7 bases that match TRBD1. This CDR3 has 15 amino acids. J was trimmed by 9 bases and V by 7 bases; bases with no gene match: 12. Germline values: CDR1 LNHDA, CDR2 SQIVND (reference sequence).

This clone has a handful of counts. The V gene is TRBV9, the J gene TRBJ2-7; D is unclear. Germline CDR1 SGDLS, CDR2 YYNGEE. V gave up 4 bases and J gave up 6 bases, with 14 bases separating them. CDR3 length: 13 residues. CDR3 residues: CASSPGPLGEQYF. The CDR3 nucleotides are TGTGCCAGCAGCCCCGGTCCCCTAGGCGAGCAGTACTTC.

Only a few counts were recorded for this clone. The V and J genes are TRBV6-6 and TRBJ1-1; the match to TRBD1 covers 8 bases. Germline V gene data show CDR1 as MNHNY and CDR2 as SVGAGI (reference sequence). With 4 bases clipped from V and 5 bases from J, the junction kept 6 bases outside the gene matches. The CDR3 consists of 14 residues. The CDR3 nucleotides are TGTGCCAGCAGTTTGAGCCAGGGGGCGACTGAAGCTTTCTTT. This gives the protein CASSLSQGATEAFF.

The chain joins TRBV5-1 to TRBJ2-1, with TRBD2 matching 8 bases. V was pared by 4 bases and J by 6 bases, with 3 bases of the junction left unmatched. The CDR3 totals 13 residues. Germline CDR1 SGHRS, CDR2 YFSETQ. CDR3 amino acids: CASSALAANEQFF. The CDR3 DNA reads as TGCGCCAGCAGCGCACTAGCGGCCAATGAGCAGTTCTTC. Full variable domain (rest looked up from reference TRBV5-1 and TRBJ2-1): KAGVTQTPRYLIKTRGQQVTLSCSPISGHRSVSWYQQTPGQGLQFLFEYFSETQRNKGNFPGRFSGRQFSNSRSEMNVSTLELGDSALYLCASSALAANEQFFGPGTRLTVL.

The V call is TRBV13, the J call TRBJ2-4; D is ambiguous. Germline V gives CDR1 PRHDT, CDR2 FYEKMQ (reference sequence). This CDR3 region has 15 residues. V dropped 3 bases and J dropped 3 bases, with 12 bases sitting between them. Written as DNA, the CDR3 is TGTGCCAGCAGCTTTGGGCGACCGGGCAAAAACATTCAGTACTTC. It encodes CASSFGRPGKNIQYF.